This T cell receptor beta chain was sequenced in a study of Graves' ophthalmopathy and Graves' hyperthyroidism. Certain patients were not enrolled. These were patients with other autoimmune diseases, uncontrolled infections, pregnancy or lactation. PBMCs were density-gradient isolated from roughly 10 ml fresh blood. This clonotype is a singleton in its sample. What it recognizes is unknown. Whole-study results and caveats: Using a 13-signature model, the authors split ophthalmopathy from stable hyperthyroidism, with 85% to 90% sensitivity and 80% to 84% specificity. The majority of expanded thyroid clonotypes above 0.001 frequency also occurred in blood.

J gave up 6 bases and V 0 bases, and 3 bases lay outside the gene matches. The CDR3 totals 15 residues. Germline assignment: CDR1 DFQATT and CDR2 SNEGSKA (reference sequence). TCR beta CDR3 regions were amplified from RNA transcripts. First-round RT-PCR with HTBI primers preceded a second-round multiplex PCR. TCRdb itself ran the multiplex PCR reads through MiXCR, one entry per CDR3 protein. Of 300,000 to 400,000 distinct CDR3 sequences in the sample, 17% were seen once. The sequenced material came from peripheral blood. The TCR comes from an adult man with Graves' ophthalmopathy. J is TRBJ2-7 and V is TRBV20-1; 15 nucleotides align to TRBD2. This chain's CDR3 is CSAREPGLAGGEQYF. CDR3 nucleotide sequence: TGCAGTGCTAGAGAGCCGGGACTAGCGGGGGGCGAGCAGTACTTC.